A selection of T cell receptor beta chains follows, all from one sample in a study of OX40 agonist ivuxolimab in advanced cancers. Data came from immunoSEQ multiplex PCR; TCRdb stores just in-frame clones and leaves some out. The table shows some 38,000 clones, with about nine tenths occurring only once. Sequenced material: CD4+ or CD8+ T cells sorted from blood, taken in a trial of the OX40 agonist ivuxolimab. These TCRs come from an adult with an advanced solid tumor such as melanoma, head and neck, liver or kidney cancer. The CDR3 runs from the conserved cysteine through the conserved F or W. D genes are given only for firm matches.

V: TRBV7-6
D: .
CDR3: CASSLQAQGTEAFF

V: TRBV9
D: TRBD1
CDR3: CASSVGDSNTEAFF

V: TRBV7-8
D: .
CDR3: CASSPRDIAGAYNEQFF

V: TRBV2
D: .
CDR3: CASSPRDRYNYGYTF

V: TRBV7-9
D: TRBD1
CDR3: CASSPPRQGNNEKLFF

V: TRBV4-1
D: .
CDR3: CASSQEGRLNEKLFF

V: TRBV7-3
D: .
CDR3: CASSLEGPEQFF

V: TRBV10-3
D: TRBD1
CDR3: CAISESADRGFNQPQHF

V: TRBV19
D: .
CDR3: CASSRGELQDAYNEQFF

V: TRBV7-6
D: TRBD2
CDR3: CASSFTIAGVPTDTQYF

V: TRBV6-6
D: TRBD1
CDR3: CASSYSGQGYEQYF

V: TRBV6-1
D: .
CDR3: CASSEIGTTGEQYF

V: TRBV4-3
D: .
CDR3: CASSLGVRAATEAFF

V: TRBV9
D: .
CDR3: CASSVAFGGIADTQYF

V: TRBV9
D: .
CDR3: CASSVNLSPPGQLTALGNTIYF

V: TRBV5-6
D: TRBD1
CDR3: CASSHETGVNTEAFF

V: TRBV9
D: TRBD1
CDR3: CASSVATTGSDTQYF

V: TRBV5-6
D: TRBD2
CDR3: CASSTSGGLETQYF

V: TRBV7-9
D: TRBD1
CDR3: CASSSARDRGLDSYEQYF